A single T cell receptor beta chain is shown here with its context. Germline CDR1 is LNHDA and CDR2 is SQIVND (reference sequence). CDR3 length: 16 residues. V lost 2 bases and J 3 bases, leaving 13 bases between the germline ends. This sample was taken from a study of blood T cell repertoires in COVID-19. Measured with immunoSEQ multiplex PCR; TCRdb has only the in-frame clones, and not every one. The data contain under 300,000 clones, about 83% of them singletons. Sequences were obtained from peripheral blood. The chain combines TRBV19 with TRBJ2-2; TRBD1 might be the D (6 bases). The TCR was taken from a woman in her 40s who had recovered from COVID-19. The CDR3 DNA reads TGTGCCAGTAGTATACCCCCAGGGGCCGACACCGGGGAGCTGTTTTTT. This sequence encodes CASSIPPGADTGELFF.